Presented here are 12 T cell receptor beta chains from one specimen sequenced in a study of T cell repertoires in cytomegalovirus infection. Which antigens these TCRs recognize remains unknown. TCRdb used MiXCR to reprocess the reads, holding one entry per CDR3 protein. This table has approximately 910,000 distinct CDR3 sequences, about a third appearing once. The material sequenced was cultured CD8+ T cells from PBMCs, taken from culture after CMV antigen stimulation. These receptors all come from a human donor in good health (CMV status not recorded). Some clones in this sample may be carry-over from other donors' samples.

This clonotype occurred a few times. This sequence joins TRBV7-9 and TRBJ2-2; D may be TRBD1 (6 bases). V was shortened by 5 bases and J by 6 bases, with 10 bases between the two germline ends. CDR1 SEHNR and CDR2 FQNEAQ come from the germline V gene (reference sequence). The length of the CDR3 is 13 residues. The CDR3 loop reads CASSRRTAGELFF. CDR3 in DNA: TGTGCCAGCAGCCGAAGGACAGCCGGGGAGCTGTTTTTT.

The gene calls are TRBV6-6 and TRBJ1-1; D uncertain. Germline V gene data show CDR1 as MNHNY and CDR2 as SVGAGI (reference sequence). V was clipped by 5 bases and J by 4 bases, with 17 bases between them. This CDR3 has 15 amino acids. CDR3 loop: CASSRPRGLGTEAFF. In nucleotides, the CDR3 is TGTGCCAGCAGTAGACCCCGAGGGTTAGGCACTGAAGCTTTCTTT.

This clonotype was seen only a few times. J is TRBJ2-1 and V is TRBV6-1, with D uncertain. V lost 6 bases and J lost 2, with 8 bases in between. Per the germline V gene, CDR1 is MNHNS and CDR2 is SASEGT. The CDR3 totals 13 residues. The CDR3 loop is CASRTDPYNEQFF. The CDR3 DNA follows: TGTGCCAGCAGAACTGACCCCTACAATGAGCAGTTCTTC.

This clonotype has just a few counts. The V call is TRBV15, the J call TRBJ2-1; D possibly uses TRBD1 or TRBD2 (6 bases each). V lost 1 base and J 8 bases, leaving 15 bases between the germline ends. The length of the CDR3 is 15 residues. Germline values: CDR1 LNHNV, CDR2 YYDKDF (reference sequence). The CDR3 DNA sequence: TGTGCCACCAGCAGAGCTCCTTCGGGGGCAGATGAGCAGTTCTTC. Its protein is CATSRAPSGADEQFF.

This clonotype was seen a few times. The CDR3 spells CASLDRGHDTGELFF. CDR3 in DNA: TGTGCCAGCCTCGACAGGGGGCACGACACCGGGGAGCTGTTTTTT. The J gene is TRBJ2-2, the V gene TRBV2, with 10 bases fitting TRBD1. Germline V CDR1 and CDR2: SNHLY, FYNNEI. V lost 8 bases and J lost 3; bases outside the gene matches: 6. This CDR3 is 15 amino acids long.

The J gene is TRBJ2-2, the V gene TRBV20-1; 9 bases match TRBD1. The CDR3 is made up of 12 amino acids. V was clipped by 5 bases and J by 7 bases; unmatched bases: 2. In germline, CDR1 is DFQATT, CDR2 SNEGSKA (reference sequence). Here the CDR3 reads CSAGQGNGELFF. In DNA, the CDR3 is TGCAGTGCTGGACAGGGGAACGGGGAGCTGTTTTTT.

This chain connects TRBV29-1 to TRBJ1-2; TRBD1 matches at 11 bases. The germline V gene has CDR1 SQVTM and CDR2 ANQGSEA. The V segment lost 6 bases and the J segment 5 bases; nucleotides outside the gene matches: 5. The CDR3 has 13 residues. CDR3 residues: CSVPGQGDYGYTF. CDR3 DNA sequence: TGCAGCGTCCCGGGACAGGGGGATTATGGCTACACCTTC. Variable domain in full (rest from reference TRBV29-1 and TRBJ1-2): SAVISQKPSRDICQRGTSLTIQCQVDSQVTMMFWYRQQPGQSLTLIATANQGSEATYESGFVIDKFPISRPNLTFSTLTVSNMSPEDSSIYLCSVPGQGDYGYTFGSGTRLTVV.

V is TRBV7-8 and J is TRBJ2-7, with a tentative D call TRBD2 (6 bases). The CDR3 extends over 13 amino acids. Looked up from germline, CDR1 is SGHVS and CDR2 is FQNEAQ. The V and J ends lost 6 bases and 1 base respectively, with 10 bases between them. The CDR3 spells CASSHGSSYEQYF. The CDR3 DNA reads as TGTGCCAGCAGTCACGGGAGTTCCTACGAGCAGTACTTC. The full variable domain, rest sourced from reference TRBV7-8 and TRBJ2-7, is GAGVSQSPRYKVAKRGQDVALRCDPISGHVSLFWYQQALGQGPEFLTYFQNEAQLDKSGLPSDRFFAERPEGSVSTLKIQRTQQEDSAVYLCASSHGSSYEQYFGPGTRLTVT.

This sequence joins TRBV20-1 and TRBJ1-1, with D possibly TRBD1 on 6 matching bases. The CDR3 contains 15 residues. The germline V gene encodes CDR1 DFQATT and CDR2 SNEGSKA (reference sequence). Trimming took off 0 bases at V and 0 bases at J, with 11 bases between the two ends. In DNA form, the CDR3 reads TGCAGTGCTAGAGATGCCGACAGGTTGAACACTGAAGCTTTCTTT. This codes for CSARDADRLNTEAFF.

This clonotype has only a few counts. The rearrangement joins TRBV12-3 or TRBV12-4 to TRBJ2-2; D call uncertain. The CDR3 is made up of 14 amino acids. V lost 8 bases to trimming and J lost 2 bases, with 12 bases between them. CDR3 protein: CASPPSYNTGELFF. For the CDR3, the DNA is TGTGCCAGCCCCCCTTCATACAACACCGGGGAGCTGTTTTTT.

In this sample, this clonotype turned up a few times. The V gene is TRBV7-6, the J gene TRBJ2-3; no reliable D call. The V end lost 4 bases, the J end lost 1 base, and 9 bases lay between the germline ends. Germline loops: CDR1 SGHVS, CDR2 FNYEAQ. The CDR3 is made up of 14 amino acids. CDR3 DNA sequence: TGTGCCAGCAGCTCCAGACCAGGCACAGATACGCAGTATTTT. This sequence encodes CASSSRPGTDTQYF.

This clonotype has just a few counts. An end of the junction does not agree with germline; a read error may underlie this. The rearrangement joins TRBV7-7 to TRBJ2-5; D ambiguous. The CDR3 contains 13 residues. Germline lookup yields CDR1 SSHAT and CDR2 FNYEAQ (reference sequence). CDR3 sequence: CASSRTLQETQYF. The CDR3 DNA reads as TGTGCTAGCAGTAGAACCCTTCAAGAGACCCAGTACTTC. The complete variable domain, with remaining parts taken from reference TRBV7-7 and TRBJ2-5, reads GAGVSQSPRYKVTKRGQDVTLRCDPISSHATLYWYQQALGQGPEFLTYFNYEAQPDKSGLPSDRFSAERPEGSISTLTIQRTEQRDSAMYRCASSRTLQETQYFGPGTRLLVL.